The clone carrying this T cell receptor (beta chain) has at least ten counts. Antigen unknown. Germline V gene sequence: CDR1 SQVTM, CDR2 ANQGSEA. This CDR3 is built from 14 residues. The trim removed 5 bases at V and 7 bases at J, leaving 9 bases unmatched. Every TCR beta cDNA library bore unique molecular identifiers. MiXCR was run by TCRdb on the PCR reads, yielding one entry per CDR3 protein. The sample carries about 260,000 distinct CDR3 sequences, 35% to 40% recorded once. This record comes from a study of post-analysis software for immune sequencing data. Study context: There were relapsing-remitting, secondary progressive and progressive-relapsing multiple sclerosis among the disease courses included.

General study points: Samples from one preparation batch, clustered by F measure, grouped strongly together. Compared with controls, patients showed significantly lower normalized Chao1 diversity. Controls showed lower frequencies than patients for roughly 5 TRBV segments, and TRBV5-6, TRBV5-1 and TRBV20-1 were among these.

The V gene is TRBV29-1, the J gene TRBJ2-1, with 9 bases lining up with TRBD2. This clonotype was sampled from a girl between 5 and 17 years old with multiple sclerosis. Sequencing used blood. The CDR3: CSVPRLAAGNEQFF. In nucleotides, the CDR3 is TGCAGCGTTCCGCGACTAGCGGCAGGGAATGAGCAGTTCTTC.